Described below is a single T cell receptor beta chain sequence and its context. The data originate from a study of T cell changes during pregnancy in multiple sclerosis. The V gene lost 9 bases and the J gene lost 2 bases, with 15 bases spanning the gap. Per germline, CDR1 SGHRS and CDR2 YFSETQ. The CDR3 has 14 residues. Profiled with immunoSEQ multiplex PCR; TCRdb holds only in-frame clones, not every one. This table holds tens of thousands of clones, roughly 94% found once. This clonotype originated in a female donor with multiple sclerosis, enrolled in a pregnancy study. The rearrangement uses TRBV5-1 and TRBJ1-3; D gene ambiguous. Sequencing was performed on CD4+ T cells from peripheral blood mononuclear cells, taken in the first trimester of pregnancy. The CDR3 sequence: CATSLTGTGNTIYF. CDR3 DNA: TGCGCCACTTCCCTCACGGGGACTGGAAACACCATATATTTT.